Below are 9 T cell receptor beta chains sequenced from a single sample in a study of T cell repertoires in ileal Crohn's disease. Only in-frame clones appear in the TCRdb table, and some are missing; sequencing was by immunoSEQ multiplex PCR. The sample includes approximately 6,700 clones, about two thirds of them seen just once. Time point meaning: proximal margin of the surgical specimen (macroscopically non-inflamed). Sequencing input: ileal tissue. All receptors come from an adult with Crohn's disease.

This chain connects TRBV2 to TRBJ2-7; TRBD2 matches 7 bases. The CDR3 totals 14 residues. The germline V gene has CDR1 SNHLY and CDR2 FYNNEI. Unmatched junction bases numbered 4, after V lost 2 bases and J lost 3 bases. The CDR3 is CASSEPTGGYEQYF. The CDR3 DNA reads as TGTGCCAGCAGTGAACCCACGGGGGGCTACGAGCAGTACTTC.

V gene TRBV28 combines with J gene TRBJ1-5, with unresolved D. Trimming cost V 4 bases and J 4 bases, with 23 bases left between them. The CDR3 covers 18 residues. Germline V gives CDR1 MDHEN, CDR2 SYDVKM. The CDR3 loop reads CASSWETRDPRVNQPQHF. CDR3 sequence (DNA): TGTGCCAGCAGTTGGGAAACAAGAGACCCTAGGGTAAATCAGCCCCAGCATTTT.

The V call is TRBV19, the J call TRBJ1-2; D not resolved. CDR1 is LNHDA and CDR2 is SQIVND in the germline V gene (reference sequence). V lost 0 bases to trimming and J lost 3 bases, with 11 bases between them. The CDR3 contains 15 residues. The CDR3 region is CASSIEGGLYYGYTF. DNA of the CDR3: TGTGCCAGTAGTATAGAGGGCGGGCTTTACTATGGCTACACCTTC.

The V gene is TRBV10-2, the J gene TRBJ2-3; 7 bases fit TRBD1. J gave up 2 bases and V 7 bases, and 15 bases lay outside the gene matches. CDR1 and CDR2 from the germline V gene are WSHSY and SAAADI. CDR3 length equals 17 residues. CDR3 coding DNA: TGCGCCAGCACGACCCCTTTGGGACAGCAAAACACAGATACGCAGTATTTT. It encodes CASTTPLGQQNTDTQYF.

The J gene is TRBJ1-2, the V gene TRBV10-3; TRBD1 aligns across 9 bases. The CDR3 is 14 residues long. Germline V gives CDR1 ENHRY, CDR2 SYGVKD. J was trimmed by 8 bases and V by 2 bases; bases with no gene match: 6. CDR3 nucleotide sequence: TGTGCCATCAGTGAGCGGGACAGGGCGGAAGGCTACACCTTC. This codes for CAISERDRAEGYTF.

The sample holds a few counts of this clone. The rearrangement joins TRBV28 to TRBJ2-7, with 10 bases aligning to TRBD1. The CDR3 consists of 14 residues. Germline loops: CDR1 MDHEN, CDR2 SYDVKM. With V trimmed by 5 bases and J by 6 bases, 7 bases remained unmatched. The CDR3 nucleotides are TGTGCCAGCAGTGTGACAGGGGGCTACTCCGAGCAGTACTTC. This sequence encodes CASSVTGGYSEQYF.

The chain is built from TRBV6-1 and TRBJ1-3; maybe TRBD1 (5 bases). The CDR3 sequence is 14 residues long. The germline V gene has CDR1 MNHNS and CDR2 SASEGT. The DNA of the CDR3 is TGTGCGTCTGGAGGACAATCCTCTGGAAACACCATATATTTT. This encodes CASGGQSSGNTIYF.

The chain carries TRBV15 and TRBJ1-3, with D unclear. Germline CDR1 is LNHNV and CDR2 is YYDKDF (reference sequence). The CDR3 covers 15 residues. Trimming stripped 0 bases from V and 3 bases from J, with 9 bases between. Written as DNA, the CDR3 is TGTGCCACCAGCAGAGAGAGGGATGGTGGAAACACCATATATTTT. Its protein is CATSRERDGGNTIYF.

The V call is TRBV18, the J call TRBJ1-1; weak D call: TRBD1 (5 bases). V was trimmed by 3 bases and J by 3 bases, leaving 26 bases between them. Germline V lookup: CDR1 KGHSH, CDR2 LQKENI. The CDR3 covers 19 residues. The CDR3 bases are TGTGCCAGCTCACCCGTTCGACAACGTAAGGGGTTTGAGGACACTGAAGCTTTCTTT. Amino acids: CASSPVRQRKGFEDTEAFF.